These 14 T cell receptor beta chains share one sample of origin, sequenced in a study of cytomegalovirus exposure and HLA in healthy donors. PCR was performed using 60 Vbeta and 13 Jbeta primers. Here immunoSEQ multiplex PCR was the method, and the copy in TCRdb shows in-frame clones only, minus some. The sample lists about 140,000 clones; about 80% were seen once. The sequencing sample was made of PBMCs. Source of these receptors: a man aged 35 to 55 in good health and CMV-seropositive.

Points on this clone: A junction end diverges from the germline sequence, so it may reflect a read error. The V call is TRBV7-9, the J call TRBJ1-2; 8 nucleotides align to TRBD1. The CDR3 length is 15 residues. The germline gives CDR1 SEHNR, CDR2 FQNEAQ (reference sequence). CDR3 nucleotides: TGTTCCAGCAGCGTGGGACAGGACCCTAACTATGGCTACACCTTC. Translating it yields CSSSVGQDPNYGYTF.

The rearrangement links TRBV14 to TRBJ1-1, with D possibly matching TRBD1 (5 bases). The CDR3 covers 13 residues. V was trimmed by 1 base and J by 7 bases, leaving 10 bases between them. Per the germline V gene, CDR1 is SGHDN and CDR2 is FVKESK. DNA for the CDR3: TGTGCCAGCAGCCAAGTTATGGGGGGTGAAGCTTTCTTT. It yields the protein CASSQVMGGEAFF.

V and J are TRBV5-6 and TRBJ1-1; 7 bases line up with TRBD1. CDR1 and CDR2 (germline): SGHDT, YYEEEE. This CDR3 is built from 17 residues. After removal of 3 bases from V and 4 bases from J, the junction contained 15 bases not matched to a gene. DNA of the CDR3: TGTGCCAGCAGCTATGCCGGGACAGCTTTAAAGGTCACTGAAGCTTTCTTT. Its translation is CASSYAGTALKVTEAFF.

CDR3 DNA sequence: TGCGCCAGCAGCATCGGACAGGTAGGGAATGAGCAGTTCTTC. Its protein product is CASSIGQVGNEQFF. This chain connects TRBV5-1 to TRBJ2-1; 7 bases map to TRBD1. The germline CDR1 and CDR2 sequences are SGHRS and YFSETQ. The CDR3 extends over 14 amino acids. V was pared by 4 bases and J by 7 bases, with 8 bases of the junction left unmatched.

The chain links TRBV27 to TRBJ1-1; D is unclear. CDR1 and CDR2 from the germline V gene are MNHEY and SMNVEV (reference sequence). V was shortened by 3 bases and J by 9 bases, with 14 bases between the two germline ends. The CDR3 totals 13 residues. As DNA, the CDR3 is TGTGCCAGCAGTTTTTGGGGAGACGGAAAAGCTTTCTTT. Encoded protein: CASSFWGDGKAFF.

The chain uses TRBV7-3 and TRBJ1-1; D perhaps matches TRBD1 (6 bases). The CDR3 consists of 13 residues. Trimming removed 4 bases at V and 1 base at J, with 7 bases between. CDR1 SGHTA and CDR2 FQGTGA come from the germline V gene. The DNA of the CDR3 is TGTGCCAGCAGCTCGGACAGGAACACTGAAGCTTTCTTT. Amino acid sequence: CASSSDRNTEAFF.

The chain couples TRBV2 to TRBJ2-1; D gene uncertain. The length of the CDR3 is 13 residues. V lost 3 bases to trimming and J lost 4 bases, with 7 bases between them. Germline CDR1 and CDR2: SNHLY and FYNNEI. The CDR3 nucleotides are TGTGCCAGCAGTGACCCCCTTTACAATGAGCAGTTCTTC. Encoded protein: CASSDPLYNEQFF.

The rearrangement links TRBV6-6 to TRBJ2-1; TRBD2 agrees at 10 bases. The germline V gene has CDR1 MNHNY and CDR2 SVGAGI (reference sequence). CDR3 length equals 14 residues. V shed 6 bases and J 7 bases; nucleotides not matched to a gene: 6. The CDR3 nucleotides read TGTGCCAGCAGCCGAGCGGGGGGGCAGAATGAGCAGTTCTTC. This translates into CASSRAGGQNEQFF.

The rearrangement uses TRBV6-5 and TRBJ2-7; possibly TRBD1 for D (6 bases). CDR1 and CDR2 (germline): MNHEY, SVGAGI. V lost 7 bases and J lost 2, with 9 bases in between. This CDR3 has 12 residues. This chain's CDR3 is CASKDRAYEQYF. CDR3 nucleotide sequence: TGTGCCAGCAAGGACAGAGCCTACGAGCAGTACTTC.

V is TRBV29-1 and J is TRBJ2-7; 8 bases map to TRBD1. The germline V gene has CDR1 SQVTM and CDR2 ANQGSEA. With V trimmed by 3 bases and J by 4 bases, 5 bases remained unmatched. CDR3 length: 13 residues. CDR3 DNA sequence: TGCAGCGTTGATGCAGGGGGCGGGTACGAGCAGTACTTC. Translated, it gives CSVDAGGGYEQYF.

The V gene is TRBV6-6, the J gene TRBJ1-1; 9 bases agree with TRBD1. The J segment lost 8 bases and the V segment lost 7 bases, leaving 5 bases of the junction unmatched. Germline V gene lookup returns CDR1 MNHNY and CDR2 SVGAGI (reference sequence). This CDR3 comprises 12 residues. Written as DNA, the CDR3 is TGTGCCAGCAAACAGGGGGCGTCGGAAGCTTTCTTT. This translates into CASKQGASEAFF.

V is TRBV20-1 and J is TRBJ2-5; maybe TRBD2 (6 bases). Trimming took 3 bases from V and 4 from J, leaving 6 bases between them. The CDR3 totals 11 residues. Germline V gene data show CDR1 as DFQATT and CDR2 as SNEGSKA (reference sequence). CDR3 sequence: CSASSGETQYF. The CDR3 nucleotides read TGCAGTGCTAGTAGCGGAGAGACCCAGTACTTC.

The chain recombines TRBV5-1 with TRBJ2-7; D not resolved. CDR3 size: 12 residues. V was trimmed by 1 base and J by 6 bases, leaving 8 bases between them. From germline, CDR1 is SGHRS and CDR2 YFSETQ. In DNA, the CDR3 is TGCGCCAGCAGCTTGCCCGGCGGCGAGCAGTACTTC. It codes for CASSLPGGEQYF.

There are a few counts of this clone. The chain combines TRBV18 with TRBJ1-2; D unresolved. The germline V and J ends were trimmed by 5 bases and 3 bases, with 16 bases remaining between them. From germline, CDR1 is KGHSH and CDR2 LQKENI. The CDR3 consists of 15 residues. The CDR3, as DNA: TGTGCCAGCTCATCCCGGATAGGCGGAGACTATGGCTACACCTTC. It yields the protein CASSSRIGGDYGYTF.